This T cell receptor beta chain stems from a study of OX40 agonist ivuxolimab in advanced cancers. Across the whole study: The dose-escalation cohort was around 83% male, with a mean age of 60 years, ranging about 23 to 90.

Study-level results: No determination was made of the antigen specificity of the expanded peripheral T cells.

Concerning this clone: Its antigen remains unknown. Distinct nucleotide sequences in the sample also encode this CDR3.

CDR1 is SGHNT, CDR2 YYREEE, per germline (reference sequence). Trimming removed 3 bases from V and 0 bases from J; junction bases left unmatched: 3. The CDR3 loop spans 15 amino acids. The method was immunoSEQ multiplex PCR; TCRdb's version includes in-frame clones alone and lacks a portion of them. The table lists approximately 68,000 clones, almost 85% of them singletons. This chain joins TRBV5-4 and TRBJ2-7; 10 bases fit TRBD2. Sequenced here: CD4+ or CD8+ T cells sorted from blood, sampled in a trial of the OX40 agonist ivuxolimab. This sequence was found in an adult with an advanced solid tumor such as melanoma, head and neck, liver or kidney cancer. CDR3 nucleotide sequence: TGTGCCAGCAGCTCCCTAGCGGGGGTCTCCTACGAGCAGTACTTC. Protein sequence: CASSSLAGVSYEQYF.